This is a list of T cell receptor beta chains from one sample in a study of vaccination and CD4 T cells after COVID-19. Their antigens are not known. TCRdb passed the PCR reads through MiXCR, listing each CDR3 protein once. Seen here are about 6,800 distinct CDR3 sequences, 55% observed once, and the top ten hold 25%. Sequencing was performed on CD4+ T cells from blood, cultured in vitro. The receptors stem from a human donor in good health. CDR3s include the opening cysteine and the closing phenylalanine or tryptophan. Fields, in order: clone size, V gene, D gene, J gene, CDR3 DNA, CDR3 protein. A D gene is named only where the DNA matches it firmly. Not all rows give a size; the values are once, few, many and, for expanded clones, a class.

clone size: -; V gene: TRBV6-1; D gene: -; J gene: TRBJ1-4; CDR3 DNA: TGTGCCAGCAGTGAAGATCCAGGCCCTAATGAAAAACTGTTTTTT; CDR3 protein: CASSEDPGPNEKLFF
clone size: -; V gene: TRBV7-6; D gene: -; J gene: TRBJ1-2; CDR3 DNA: TGTGCCAGCAGCTCCATCCCCCTCACGCTGTCGGGGTATGGCTATGGCTACACCTTC; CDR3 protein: CASSSIPLTLSGYGYGYTF
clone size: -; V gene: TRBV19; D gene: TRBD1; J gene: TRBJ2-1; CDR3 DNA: TGTGCCAGTAGTACCGGGACAGGGGGCTTCAATGAGCAGTTCTTC; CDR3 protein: CASSTGTGGFNEQFF
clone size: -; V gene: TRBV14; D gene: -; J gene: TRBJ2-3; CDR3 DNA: TGTGCCAGCAGCCAAAGAGAGCTCTTCACAGATACGCAGTATTTT; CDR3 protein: CASSQRELFTDTQYF
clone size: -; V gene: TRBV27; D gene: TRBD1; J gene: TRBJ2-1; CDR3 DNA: TGTGCCAGCAAAATGACAGGGGCAGGCAATGAGCAGTTCTTC; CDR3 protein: CASKMTGAGNEQFF
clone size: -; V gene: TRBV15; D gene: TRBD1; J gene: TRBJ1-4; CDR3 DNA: TGTGCCACCAGCAGGGACAGGGCGGGGGATGAAAAACTGTTTTTT; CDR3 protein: CATSRDRAGDEKLFF
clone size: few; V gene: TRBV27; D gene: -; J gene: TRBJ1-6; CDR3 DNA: TGTGCCAGCAGTCCCCTCCGGGGATCGTCCTATAATTCACCCCTCCACTTT; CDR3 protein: CASSPLRGSSYNSPLHF
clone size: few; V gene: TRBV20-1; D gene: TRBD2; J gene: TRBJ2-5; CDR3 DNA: TGCAGTGCCGACCCCTTAAATGCCGGGGGGGCGGAGGGAGAGACCCAGTACTTC; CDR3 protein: CSADPLNAGGAEGETQYF
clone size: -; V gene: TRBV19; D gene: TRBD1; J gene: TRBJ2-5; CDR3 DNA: TGTGCCAGTAGTATAACAGGGGGCGGAGAGACCCAGTACTTC; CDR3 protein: CASSITGGGETQYF
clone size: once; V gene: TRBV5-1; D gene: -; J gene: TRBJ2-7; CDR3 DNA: TGCGCCAGCAGCTTGGACTCACCCCCTTACGAGCAGTACTTC; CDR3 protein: CASSLDSPPYEQYF
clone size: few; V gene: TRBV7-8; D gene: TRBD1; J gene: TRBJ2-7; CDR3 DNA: TGTGCCAGCAGCTTAGCAGGACAGGGGCCTTCCTACGAGCAGTACTTC; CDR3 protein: CASSLAGQGPSYEQYF
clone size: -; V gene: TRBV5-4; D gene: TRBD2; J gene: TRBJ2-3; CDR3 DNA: TGTGCCAGCAGCTTGGCCCCAGCGGGGGGGCCAAGAGATACGCAGTATTTT; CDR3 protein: CASSLAPAGGPRDTQYF
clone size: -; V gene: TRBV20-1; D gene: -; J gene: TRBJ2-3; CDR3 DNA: TGCAGTGCTAGAGCGGCCCGCCCCTCGAGCACAGATACGCAGTATTTT; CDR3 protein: CSARAARPSSTDTQYF
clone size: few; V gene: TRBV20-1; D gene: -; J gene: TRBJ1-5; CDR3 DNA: TGCAGTGCTAGAGTGGCAAATAGCAATCAGCCCCAGCATTTT; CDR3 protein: CSARVANSNQPQHF
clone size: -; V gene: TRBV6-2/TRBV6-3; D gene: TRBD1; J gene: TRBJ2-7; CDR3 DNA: TGTGCCAGCAGCTACGGACAGACAATGTGGGGACAGGCGGCGGGCTCCTACGAGCAGTACTTC; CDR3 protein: CASSYGQTMWGQAAGSYEQYF
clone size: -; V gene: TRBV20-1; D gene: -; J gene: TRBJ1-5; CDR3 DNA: TGCAGTGCTAGAGTGAGCAATCAGCCCCAGCATTTT; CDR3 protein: CSARVSNQPQHF
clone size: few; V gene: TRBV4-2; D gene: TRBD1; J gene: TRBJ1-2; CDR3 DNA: TGTGCCAGCAGCCAAGACCCGGGACAGGGAATTTATGGCTACACCTTC; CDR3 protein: CASSQDPGQGIYGYTF
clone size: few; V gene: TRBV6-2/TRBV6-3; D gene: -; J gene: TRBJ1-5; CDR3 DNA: TGTGCCAGCAGCGACCCTAGAACAGGGAATAGCAATCAGCCCCAGCATTTT; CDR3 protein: CASSDPRTGNSNQPQHF
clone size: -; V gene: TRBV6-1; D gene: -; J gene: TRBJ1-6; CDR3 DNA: TGTGCCAGCAGCAGGGGACTCTCCACTCTGAGTTCACCCCTCCACTTT; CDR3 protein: CASSRGLSTLSSPLHF
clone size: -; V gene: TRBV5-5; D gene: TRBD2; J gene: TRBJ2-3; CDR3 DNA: TGTGCCAGCAGCTTGAGCGGGACTAGCGCCACAGATACGCAGTATTTT; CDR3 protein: CASSLSGTSATDTQYF
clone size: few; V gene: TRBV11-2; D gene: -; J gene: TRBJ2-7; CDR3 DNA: TGTGCCAGCAGCCCACTGCGGGGCGCCGGGTTATACGAGCAGTACTTC; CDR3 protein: CASSPLRGAGLYEQYF
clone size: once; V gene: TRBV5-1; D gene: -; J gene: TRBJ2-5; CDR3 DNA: TGCGCCAGCAGCCCTGGGACCTCCGGATCGGAGACCCAGTACTTC; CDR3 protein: CASSPGTSGSETQYF
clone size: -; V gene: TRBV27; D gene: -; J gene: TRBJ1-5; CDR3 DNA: TGTGCCAGCACCTCGAGGGCCTATCAGCCCCAGCATTTT; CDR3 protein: CASTSRAYQPQHF
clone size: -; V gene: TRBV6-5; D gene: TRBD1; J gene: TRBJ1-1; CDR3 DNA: TGTGCCAGCAGTTACCGAACAGGGGACACTGAAGCTTTCTTT; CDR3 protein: CASSYRTGDTEAFF
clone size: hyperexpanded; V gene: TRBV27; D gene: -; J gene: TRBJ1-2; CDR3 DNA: TGTGCCAGCAGTTTATACCCCGGCCAGGGTTCGGGCTACACCTTC; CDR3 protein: CASSLYPGQGSGYTF
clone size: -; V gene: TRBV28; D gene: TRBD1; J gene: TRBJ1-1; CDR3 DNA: TGTGCCAGCAGGACCCAGGGGGCATTGAACACTGAAGCTTTCTTT; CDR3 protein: CASRTQGALNTEAFF
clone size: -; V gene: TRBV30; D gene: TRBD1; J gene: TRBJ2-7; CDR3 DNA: TGTGCCTGGAGCGTTCCCCGGGACAGCTTGTCCTACGAGCAGTACTTC; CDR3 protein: CAWSVPRDSLSYEQYF
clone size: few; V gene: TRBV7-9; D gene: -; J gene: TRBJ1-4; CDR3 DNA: TGTGCCAGCAGCCCCAGGGGAACTAATGAAAAACTGTTTTTT; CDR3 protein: CASSPRGTNEKLFF
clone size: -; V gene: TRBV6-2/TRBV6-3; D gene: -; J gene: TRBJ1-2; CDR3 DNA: TGTGCCAGCAGGTCGGGCAGTACGAACTATGGCTACACCTTC; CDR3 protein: CASRSGSTNYGYTF
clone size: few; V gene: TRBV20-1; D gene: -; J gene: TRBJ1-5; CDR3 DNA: TGCAGTGCTACCCCCCGGGGAGGAGCGGATCAGCCCCAGCATTTT; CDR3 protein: CSATPRGGADQPQHF
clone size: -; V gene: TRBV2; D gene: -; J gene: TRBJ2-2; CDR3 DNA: TGTGCCAGCAGTGGTCCTCAGTCCACCGGGGAGCTGTTTTTT; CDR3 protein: CASSGPQSTGELFF
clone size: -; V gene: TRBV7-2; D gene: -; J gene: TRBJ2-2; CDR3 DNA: TGTGCCTCGGGGACTTGGGTGACCGGGGAGCTGTTTTTT; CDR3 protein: CASGTWVTGELFF
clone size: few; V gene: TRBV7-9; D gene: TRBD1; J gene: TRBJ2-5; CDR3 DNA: TGTGCCAGCCACCTCCCGGGACAGGAAGAGACCCAGTACTTC; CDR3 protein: CASHLPGQEETQYF
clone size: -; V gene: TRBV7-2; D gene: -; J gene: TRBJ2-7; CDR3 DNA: TGTGCCAGCAGCTTCTCATCTCTTAACGAGCAGTACTTC; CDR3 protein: CASSFSSLNEQYF
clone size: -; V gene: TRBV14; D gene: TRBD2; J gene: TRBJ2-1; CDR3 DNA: TGTGCCAGCAGCCGTCTAGCGGGGGGGCAATCCTACAATGAGCAGTTCTTC; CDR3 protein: CASSRLAGGQSYNEQFF
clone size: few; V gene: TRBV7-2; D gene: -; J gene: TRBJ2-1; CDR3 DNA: TGTGCCAGCAGCTTAGCGAGCGGACTATACAATGAGCAGTTCTTC; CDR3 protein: CASSLASGLYNEQFF
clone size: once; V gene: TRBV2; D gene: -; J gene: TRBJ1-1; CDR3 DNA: TGTGCCAGCAGTGTTGAGACTGAAGCTTTCTTT; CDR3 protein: CASSVETEAFF
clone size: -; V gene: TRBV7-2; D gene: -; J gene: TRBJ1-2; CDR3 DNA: TGTGCCAGCAGCCACCGCTCGGAGGGAACGCGACAATACACCTTC; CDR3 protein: CASSHRSEGTRQYTF
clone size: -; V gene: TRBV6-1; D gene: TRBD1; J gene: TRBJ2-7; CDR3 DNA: TGTGCCAGCAGTGAAATAAGGGGGCGAAGTAACTACGAGCAGTACTTC; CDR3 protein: CASSEIRGRSNYEQYF
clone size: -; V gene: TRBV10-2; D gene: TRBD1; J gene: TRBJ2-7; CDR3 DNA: TGCGCCAGCAGGGACAGGGGCCTAAGGGACTACGAGCAGTACTTC; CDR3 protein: CASRDRGLRDYEQYF
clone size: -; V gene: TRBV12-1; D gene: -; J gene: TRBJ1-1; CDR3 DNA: TGTGCCAGCAGCCTTCGCCGGGCTGAAGCTTTCTTT; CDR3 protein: CASSLRRAEAFF
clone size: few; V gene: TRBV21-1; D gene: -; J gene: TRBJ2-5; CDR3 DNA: TGTGCCAGCAGCAAATACAGGGAAGGAGGGGAGACCCAGTACTTC; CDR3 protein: CASSKYREGGETQYF
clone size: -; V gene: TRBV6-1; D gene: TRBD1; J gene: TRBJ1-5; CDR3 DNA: TGTGCCAGCGGACAGGTCAATCAGCCCCAGCATTTT; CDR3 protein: CASGQVNQPQHF
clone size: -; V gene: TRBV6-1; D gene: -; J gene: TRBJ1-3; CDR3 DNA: TGTGCCAGCAGTGAAGACCCTGGAAACACCATATATTTT; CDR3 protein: CASSEDPGNTIYF
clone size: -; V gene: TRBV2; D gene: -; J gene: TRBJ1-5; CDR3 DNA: TGTGCCAGCAGGCAGGTTAGCAATCAGCCCCAGCATTTT; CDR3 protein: CASRQVSNQPQHF
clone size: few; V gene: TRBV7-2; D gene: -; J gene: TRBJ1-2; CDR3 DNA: TGTGCCAGCAGCTTGGGGACCTATGATGGGGGCTACACCTTC; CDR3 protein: CASSLGTYDGGYTF
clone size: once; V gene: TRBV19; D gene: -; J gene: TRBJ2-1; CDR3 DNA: TGTGCCAGTAGTATAGTTTCTAGCCAACCCTACAATGAGCAGTTCTTC; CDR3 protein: CASSIVSSQPYNEQFF
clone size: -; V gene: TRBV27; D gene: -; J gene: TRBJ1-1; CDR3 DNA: TGTGCCAGCAGTCTGACAGGAAAGGCGAACACTGAAGCTTTCTTT; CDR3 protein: CASSLTGKANTEAFF
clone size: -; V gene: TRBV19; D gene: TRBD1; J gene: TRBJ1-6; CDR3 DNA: TGTGCCAGTAGTGTCCGGGACAGGGTAAATTCACCCCTCCACTTT; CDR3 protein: CASSVRDRVNSPLHF
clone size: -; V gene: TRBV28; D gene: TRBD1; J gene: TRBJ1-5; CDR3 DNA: TGTGCTGGGCAGGGGGCTGGTCAGCCCCAGCATTTT; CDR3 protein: CAGQGAGQPQHF
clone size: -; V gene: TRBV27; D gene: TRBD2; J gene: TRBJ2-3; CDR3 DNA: TGTGCCAGCAGTTGGAGCGGGAGGACAGATACGCAGTATTTT; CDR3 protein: CASSWSGRTDTQYF
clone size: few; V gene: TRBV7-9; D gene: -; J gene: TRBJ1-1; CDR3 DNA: TGTGCCAGCAGCCGGGGCTGGGGCACTGAAGCTTTCTTT; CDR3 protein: CASSRGWGTEAFF